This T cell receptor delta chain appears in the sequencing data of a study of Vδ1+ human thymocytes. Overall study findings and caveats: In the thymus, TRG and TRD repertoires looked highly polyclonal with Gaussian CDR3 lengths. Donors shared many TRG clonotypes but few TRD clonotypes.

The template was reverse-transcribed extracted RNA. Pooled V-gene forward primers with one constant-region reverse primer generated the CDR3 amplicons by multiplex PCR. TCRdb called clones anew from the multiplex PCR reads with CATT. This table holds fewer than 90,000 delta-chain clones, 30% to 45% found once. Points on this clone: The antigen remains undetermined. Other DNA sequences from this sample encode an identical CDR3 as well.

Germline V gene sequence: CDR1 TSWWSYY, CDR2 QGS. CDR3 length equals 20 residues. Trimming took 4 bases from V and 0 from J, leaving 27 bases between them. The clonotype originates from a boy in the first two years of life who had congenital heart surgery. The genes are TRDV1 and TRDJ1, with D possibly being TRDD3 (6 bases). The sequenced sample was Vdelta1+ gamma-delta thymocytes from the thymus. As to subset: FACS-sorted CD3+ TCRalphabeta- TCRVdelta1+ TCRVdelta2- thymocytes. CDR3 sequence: CALGGLYGGGLPGYTDKLIF. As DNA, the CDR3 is TGTGCTCTTGGGGGCCTCTACGGGGGGGGACTCCCTGGGTACACCGATAAACTCATCTTT.